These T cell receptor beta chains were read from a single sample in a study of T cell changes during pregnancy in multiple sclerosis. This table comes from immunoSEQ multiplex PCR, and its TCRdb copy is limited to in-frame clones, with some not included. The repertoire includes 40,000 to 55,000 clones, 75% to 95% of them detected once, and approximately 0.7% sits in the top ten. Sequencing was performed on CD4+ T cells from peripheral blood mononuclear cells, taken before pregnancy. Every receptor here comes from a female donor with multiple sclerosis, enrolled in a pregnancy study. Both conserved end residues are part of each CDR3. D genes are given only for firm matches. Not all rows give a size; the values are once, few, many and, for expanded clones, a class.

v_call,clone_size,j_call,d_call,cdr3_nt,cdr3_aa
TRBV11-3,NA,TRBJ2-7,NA,TGTGCCAGCAGCTCGACAGATCTGCGCTACGAGCAGTACTTC,CASSSTDLRYEQYF
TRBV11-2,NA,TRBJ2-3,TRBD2,TGTGCCAGCAGCGCTAGCGGGAGGGCAACAGATACGCAGTATTTT,CASSASGRATDTQYF
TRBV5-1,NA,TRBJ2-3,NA,TGCGCCAGCAGCTTAAGGTCGGCGGTTGAAGATACGCAGTATTTT,CASSLRSAVEDTQYF
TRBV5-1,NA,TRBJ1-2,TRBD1,TGCGCCAGCAGCTGGACAGGGTTGGACTATGGCTACACCTTC,CASSWTGLDYGYTF
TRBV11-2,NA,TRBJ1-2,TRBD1,TGTGCCAGCAGCCTAGGGGGCCCCCTTGGCTACACCTTC,CASSLGGPLGYTF
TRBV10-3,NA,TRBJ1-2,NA,TGTGCCATCAGTGAGTGGACAGCTATCAGTGGCTACACCTTC,CAISEWTAISGYTF
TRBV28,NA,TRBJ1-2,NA,TGTGCCAGCAGTACGGGGGGTGGCTACACCTTC,CASSTGGGYTF
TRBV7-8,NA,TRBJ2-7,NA,TGTGCCAGCGGAAGGACTCCAGTCTACGAGCAGTACTTC,CASGRTPVYEQYF
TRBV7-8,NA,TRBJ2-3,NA,TGTGCCAGCAGCCCAGGACAGCCGGGGACAGATACGCAGTATTTT,CASSPGQPGTDTQYF
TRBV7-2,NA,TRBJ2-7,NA,TGTGCCAGCAGCTTAGCTGGGCGCAGCTCCTACGAGCAGTACTTC,CASSLAGRSSYEQYF
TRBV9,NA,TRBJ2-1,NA,TGTGCCAGCAGCGTCTCCCCCGACGGGGAGCAGTTCTTC,CASSVSPDGEQFF
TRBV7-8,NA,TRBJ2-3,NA,TGTGCCTCAGAAGGGGGGGCGCTCGCAGATACGCAGTATTTT,CASEGGALADTQYF
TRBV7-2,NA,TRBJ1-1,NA,TGTGCCAGCAGCTTAGTAAAGGGAGCTGAAGCTTTCTTT,CASSLVKGAEAFF
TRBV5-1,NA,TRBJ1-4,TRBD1,TGCGCCAGCAGGTACACGGGACAGAATGAAAAACTGTTTTTT,CASRYTGQNEKLFF
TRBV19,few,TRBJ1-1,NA,TGTGCCAGTAGTATAGTGGAGGGGAAAGCTTTCTTT,CASSIVEGKAFF
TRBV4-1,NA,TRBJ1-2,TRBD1,TGCGCCAGCAGCCCGGGGACAGTAAAGGGCTATGGCTACACCTTC,CASSPGTVKGYGYTF
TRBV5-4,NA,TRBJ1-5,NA,TGTGCCAGCAGCTTGGGGCCTACACTGGGGGCGAAGCATTTT,CASSLGPTLGAKHF
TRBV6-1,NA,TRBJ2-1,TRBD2,TGTGCCAGCAATCCCGGGACTAGCGGTTACAATGAGCAGTTCTTC,CASNPGTSGYNEQFF
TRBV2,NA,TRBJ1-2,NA,TGTGCCAGCAGCCCGGATCCCGGGACAATCTATGGCTACACCTTC,CASSPDPGTIYGYTF
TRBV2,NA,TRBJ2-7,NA,TGTGCCAGCAGTGGGGCGGCCCCCAGACAGGGACTGGCATACGAGCAGTACTTC,CASSGAAPRQGLAYEQYF
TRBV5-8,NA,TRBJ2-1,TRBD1,TGTGCCAGCAGCCCGGAGGGACAGGGGGCCTACAATGAGCAGTTCTTC,CASSPEGQGAYNEQFF
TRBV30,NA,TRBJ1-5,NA,TGTGCCTGGAGTGTACAAGGACTCTATAGCAATCAGCCCCAGCATTTT,CAWSVQGLYSNQPQHF
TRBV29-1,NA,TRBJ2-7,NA,TGCAGCGTCCTTTTTGACAGACATCTTAACTTC,CSVLFDRHLNF
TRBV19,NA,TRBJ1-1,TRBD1,TGTGCCAGTAGTATGGAAACCGGGACAGGGGGAGAAGACACTGAAGCTTTCTTT,CASSMETGTGGEDTEAFF
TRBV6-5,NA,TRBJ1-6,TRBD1,TGTGCCAGCAGTTACACTACAGGGGGCCCGTTTTCACCCCTCCACTTT,CASSYTTGGPFSPLHF
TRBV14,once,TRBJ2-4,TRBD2,TGTGCCAGCAGCCAAGGCCCCCCAGCGGGGGTAGGACTTAGAAACATTCAGTACTTC,CASSQGPPAGVGLRNIQYF
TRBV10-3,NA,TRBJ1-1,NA,TGTGCCATCAGTGGGCAGGAAGACACTGAAGCTTTCTTT,CAISGQEDTEAFF
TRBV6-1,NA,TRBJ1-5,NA,TGTGCCAGCAGTGAAGCGGGAGGGTACAATCAGCCCCAGCATTTT,CASSEAGGYNQPQHF